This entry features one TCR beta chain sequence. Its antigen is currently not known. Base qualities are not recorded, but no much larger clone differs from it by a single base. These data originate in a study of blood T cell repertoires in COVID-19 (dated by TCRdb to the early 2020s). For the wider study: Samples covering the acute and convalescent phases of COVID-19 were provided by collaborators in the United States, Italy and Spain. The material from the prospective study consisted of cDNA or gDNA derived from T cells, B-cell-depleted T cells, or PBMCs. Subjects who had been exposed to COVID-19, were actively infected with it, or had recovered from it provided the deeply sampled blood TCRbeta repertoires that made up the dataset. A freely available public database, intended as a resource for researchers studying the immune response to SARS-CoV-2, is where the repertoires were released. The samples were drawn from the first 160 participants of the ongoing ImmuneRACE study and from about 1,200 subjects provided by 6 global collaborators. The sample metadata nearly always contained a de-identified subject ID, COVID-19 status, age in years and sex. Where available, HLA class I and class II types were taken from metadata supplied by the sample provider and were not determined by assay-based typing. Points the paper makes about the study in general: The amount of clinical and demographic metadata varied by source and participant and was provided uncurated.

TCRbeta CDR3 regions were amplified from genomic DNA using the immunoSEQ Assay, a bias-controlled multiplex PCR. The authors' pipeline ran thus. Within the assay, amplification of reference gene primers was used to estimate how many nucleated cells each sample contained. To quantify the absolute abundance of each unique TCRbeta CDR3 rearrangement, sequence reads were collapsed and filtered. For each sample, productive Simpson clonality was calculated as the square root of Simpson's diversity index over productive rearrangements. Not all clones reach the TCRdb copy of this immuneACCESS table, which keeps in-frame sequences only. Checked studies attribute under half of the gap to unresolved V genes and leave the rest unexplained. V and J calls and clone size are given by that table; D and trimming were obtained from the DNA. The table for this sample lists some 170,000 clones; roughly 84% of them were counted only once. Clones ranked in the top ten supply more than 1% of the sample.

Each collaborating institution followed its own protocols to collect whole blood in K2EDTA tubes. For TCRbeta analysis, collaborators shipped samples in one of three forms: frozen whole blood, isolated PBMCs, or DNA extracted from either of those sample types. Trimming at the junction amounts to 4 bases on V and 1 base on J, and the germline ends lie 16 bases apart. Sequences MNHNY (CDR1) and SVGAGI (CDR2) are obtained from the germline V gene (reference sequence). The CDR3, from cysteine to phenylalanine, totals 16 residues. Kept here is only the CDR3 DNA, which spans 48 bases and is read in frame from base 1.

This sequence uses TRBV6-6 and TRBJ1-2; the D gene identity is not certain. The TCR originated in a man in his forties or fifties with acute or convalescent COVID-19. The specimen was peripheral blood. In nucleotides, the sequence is TGTGCCAGCAGTTCAAGAGGTTTGGTTGTTAACTATGGCTACACCTTC. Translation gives CASSSRGLVVNYGYTF.